A single sample gave rise to the 22 T cell receptor beta chains below, sequenced in a study of T cells after yellow fever vaccination. TCRdb passed the 5' RACE reads through MiXCR, listing each CDR3 protein once. This table holds under 600,000 distinct CDR3 sequences, about 13% found once. This material consisted of PBMCs, taken on the day of the yellow fever booster vaccination. These receptors originate from a man under 40 who received the YFV17D yellow fever vaccine.

The rearrangement joins TRBV11-2 to TRBJ1-2; 7 bases are shared with TRBD1. CDR1 is SGHAT and CDR2 is FQNNGV in the germline V gene. The CDR3 totals 14 residues. Germline trimming cut 4 bases from V and 3 bases from J; bases unmatched to any gene: 5. CDR3 bases: TGTGCCAGCAGCTCCCGTCAGGGGGACTATGGCTACACCTTC. Translated: CASSSRQGDYGYTF.

V is TRBV7-2 and J is TRBJ2-3, with 7 bases that match TRBD1. The CDR3 consists of 15 residues. Germline assignment: CDR1 SGHTA and CDR2 FQGNSA. V lost 1 base and J lost 3; bases outside the gene matches: 4. CDR3 sequence reads: CASSLVGDRTDTQYF. The CDR3 nucleotides are TGTGCCAGCAGCTTAGTAGGGGACAGAACAGATACGCAGTATTTT.

This clonotype was counted a few times. The chain is built from TRBV11-3 and TRBJ1-1; TRBD1 is a possible D gene (6 bases). CDR3 length: 14 amino acids. Trimming removed 5 bases from V and 2 bases from J, with 12 bases in between. Per germline, CDR1 SGHNT and CDR2 YENEEA. The CDR3 sequence: CASSPGGANTEAFF. Here the CDR3 DNA reads TGTGCCAGCAGCCCGGGGGGGGCAAACACTGAAGCTTTCTTT. Using reference TRBV11-3 and TRBJ1-1 for the parts outside the CDR3, the full variable domain is EAGVVQSPRYKIIEKKQPVAFWCNPISGHNTLYWYLQNLGQGPELLIRYENEEAVDDSQLPKDRFSAERLKGVDSTLKIQPAELGDSAVYLCASSPGGANTEAFFGQGTRLTVV.

The genes are TRBV28 and TRBJ2-1, with TRBD2 matching 7 bases. V lost 10 bases, J lost 3 bases, and 12 bases stayed unmatched. The germline V gene encodes CDR1 MDHEN and CDR2 SYDVKM. The CDR3 loop spans 15 amino acids. In DNA form, the CDR3 reads TGTGCCACCGAGACTGAGGGAGGGTTCTACAATGAGCAGTTCTTC. Protein sequence: CATETEGGFYNEQFF.

The chain employs TRBV7-2 and TRBJ1-1; no firm D call. The germline CDR1 and CDR2 sequences are SGHTA and FQGNSA. The CDR3 covers 12 residues. The ends were cut back, 3 bases at V and 7 bases at J, with 9 bases in the middle. The DNA of the CDR3 is TGTGCCAGCAGCTTCGGTGGAGGTGAAGCTTTCTTT. It translates to CASSFGGGEAFF.

This clonotype is a singleton in its sample. The rearrangement joins TRBV20-1 to TRBJ1-4; D unclear. The germline gives CDR1 DFQATT, CDR2 SNEGSKA (reference sequence). V was pared by 2 bases and J by 0 bases, with 10 bases between. The length of the CDR3 is 15 residues. CDR3: CSARLGRTTNEKLFF. Written as DNA, the CDR3 is TGCAGTGCTAGACTCGGCAGGACAACTAATGAAAAACTGTTTTTT.

This clonotype was observed a few times. The rearrangement uses TRBV10-3 and TRBJ2-3; the match to TRBD2 covers 9 bases. The CDR3 runs 16 residues. Trimming cost V 8 bases and J 4 bases; bases outside gene matches: 13. CDR1 is ENHRY and CDR2 is SYGVKD in the germline V gene. CDR3 sequence: CAISTLAGAGADTQYF. DNA for the CDR3: TGTGCCATCTCCACTTTAGCGGGAGCGGGGGCAGATACGCAGTATTTT.

The V gene is TRBV20-1, the J gene TRBJ2-3, with unresolved D. This CDR3 region has 11 residues. Germline V lookup: CDR1 DFQATT, CDR2 SNEGSKA (reference sequence). V was trimmed by 3 bases and J by 4 bases, leaving 5 bases between them. CDR3 sequence: CSASHADTQYF. The DNA for the CDR3 is TGCAGTGCTAGCCATGCAGATACGCAGTATTTT.

J is TRBJ2-7 and V is TRBV12-3 or TRBV12-4, with D unclear. Trimming removed 1 base from V and 4 bases from J, with 8 bases in between. The CDR3 spans 13 residues. CDR3 nucleotides: TGTGCCAGCAGTTTAGGGGCAATTTACGAGCAGTACTTC. This encodes CASSLGAIYEQYF.

There are a few counts of this clonotype. The chain employs TRBV28 and TRBJ2-3; D unclear. The CDR3 extends over 13 amino acids. CDR1 and CDR2 (germline): MDHEN, SYDVKM. V lost 5 bases and J 6 bases, leaving 12 bases between the germline ends. CDR3 nucleotide sequence: TGTGCCAGCAGTGACGCGTTTGCCGATACGCAGTATTTT. Translating it yields CASSDAFADTQYF.

The table lists this clonotype with many counts. The chain joins TRBV7-2 to TRBJ1-6; TRBD1 aligns across 11 bases. The CDR3 contains 14 residues. Germline CDR1 SGHTA, CDR2 FQGNSA. Trimming cost V 5 bases and J 10 bases; bases outside gene matches: 4. The CDR3 sequence: CASSPRDRGSPLHF. CDR3 DNA: TGTGCCAGCAGCCCAAGGGACAGGGGGTCACCCCTCCACTTT. Supplemented by reference TRBV7-2 and TRBJ1-6, the full variable domain reads GAGVSQSPSNKVTEKGKDVELRCDPISGHTALYWYRQSLGQGLEFLIYFQGNSAPDKSGLPSDRFSAERTGGSVSTLTIQRTQQEDSAVYLCASSPRDRGSPLHFGNGTRLTVT.

This chain connects TRBV20-1 to TRBJ2-1; TRBD1 matches at 8 bases. The V gene end was trimmed by 6 bases and the J gene end by 4 bases; junction bases not matched to a gene: 8. Germline V CDR1 and CDR2: DFQATT, SNEGSKA (reference sequence). The CDR3 has 14 amino acids. The CDR3 spells CSAQVGQGYNEQFF. Written as DNA, the CDR3 is TGCAGTGCCCAGGTCGGACAGGGTTACAATGAGCAGTTCTTC.

The chain employs TRBV9 and TRBJ1-2; 7 nucleotides align to TRBD1. Germline loops: CDR1 SGDLS, CDR2 YYNGEE. This CDR3 region has 14 residues. V lost 4 bases and J lost 8; bases outside the gene matches: 11. Here the CDR3 DNA reads TGTGCCAGCAGCAGCGACAGGGCTGGCGGAGGCTACACCTTC. Translated, it gives CASSSDRAGGGYTF.

This clonotype was detected only a few times. The chain is built from TRBV2 and TRBJ2-1, with 12 nucleotides matching TRBD2. The CDR3 length is 15 residues. Germline assignment: CDR1 SNHLY and CDR2 FYNNEI. V lost 3 bases to trimming and J lost 7 bases; unmatched junction nucleotides: 4. CDR3 DNA sequence: TGTGCCAGCAGTGAGCTAGCGGGAGGGCCGAATGAGCAGTTCTTC. It yields the protein CASSELAGGPNEQFF.

At least ten counts were recorded for this clonotype. The chain employs TRBV29-1 and TRBJ2-3, with D tentatively TRBD1 (6 bases). The length of the CDR3 is 15 residues. The V end lost 7 bases, the J end lost 2 bases, and 19 bases lay between the germline ends. Germline assignment: CDR1 SQVTM and CDR2 ANQGSEA. This chain's CDR3 is CSGATGSVATDTQYF. As DNA, the CDR3 is TGCAGCGGCGCTACAGGGTCCGTTGCCACAGATACGCAGTATTTT.

This clonotype was seen a few times. V usage is TRBV7-2 and J usage is TRBJ2-3; no firm D call. Trimming left V 7 bases short and J 5 bases short, with 10 bases between. The CDR3 contains 12 residues. CDR1 and CDR2 (germline): SGHTA, FQGNSA. The DNA for the CDR3 is TGTGCCAGCACGCCAAACCTAGATACGCAGTATTTT. This translates into CASTPNLDTQYF. The entire variable domain, with the rest obtained from reference TRBV7-2 and TRBJ2-3, is as follows: GAGVSQSPSNKVTEKGKDVELRCDPISGHTALYWYRQSLGQGLEFLIYFQGNSAPDKSGLPSDRFSAERTGGSVSTLTIQRTQQEDSAVYLCASTPNLDTQYFGPGTRLTVL.

This clonotype was detected a few times. The chain links TRBV14 to TRBJ2-7; TRBD2 matches at 9 bases. This CDR3 region has 15 residues. Germline V gene data show CDR1 as SGHDN and CDR2 as FVKESK. Trimming took 2 bases from V and 2 from J; bases not matched to a gene: 4. The CDR3, as DNA: TGTGCCAGCAGCCAATTTAGCGGGAGTGCCTACGAGCAGTACTTC. It codes for CASSQFSGSAYEQYF.

The chain couples TRBV10-3 to TRBJ2-1, with 9 bases fitting TRBD2. This CDR3 has 16 amino acids. The germline gives CDR1 ENHRY, CDR2 SYGVKD. The V segment lost 0 bases and the J segment 8 bases; nucleotides outside the gene matches: 8. The CDR3 spells CAISESTIAGEDEQFF. Written as DNA, the CDR3 is TGTGCCATCAGTGAGTCGACAATAGCGGGAGAAGATGAGCAGTTCTTC.

This chain links TRBV29-1 with TRBJ1-1; D is unresolved. Trimming cost V 7 bases and J 4 bases, with 13 bases left between them. This CDR3 is built from 12 residues. Germline assignment: CDR1 SQVTM and CDR2 ANQGSEA. The CDR3 spells CSAPLISTEAFF. The CDR3 DNA reads as TGCAGCGCTCCTTTAATATCCACTGAAGCTTTCTTT.

There are a few counts of this clonotype. This chain joins TRBV7-2 and TRBJ2-2, with no clear D. The CDR3 has 15 residues. Germline V gene data show CDR1 as SGHTA and CDR2 as FQGNSA. V was trimmed by 6 bases and J by 5 bases, leaving 16 bases between them. CDR3 region: CASRLRSPWTGELFF. The DNA for the CDR3 is TGTGCCAGCAGACTGAGAAGCCCCTGGACCGGGGAGCTGTTTTTT.

CDR3 sequence: CSARRPGTGSEQYF. The CDR3 nucleotides are TGCAGTGCTCGACGTCCCGGGACAGGGTCCGAGCAGTACTTC. The chain is built from TRBV20-1 and TRBJ2-7; 9 bases align to TRBD1. Per the germline V gene, CDR1 is DFQATT and CDR2 is SNEGSKA (reference sequence). The CDR3 length is 14 residues. V dropped 5 bases and J dropped 6; count of bases not matched to a gene: 11.

The rearrangement joins TRBV11-3 to TRBJ2-1; 8 nucleotides line up with TRBD2. The germline V gene encodes CDR1 SGHNT and CDR2 YENEEA. This CDR3 is 16 amino acids long. V was pared by 6 bases and J by 5 bases, with 12 bases of the junction left unmatched. The CDR3 is CASSLRAGGNNNEQFF. The CDR3 nucleotides are TGTGCCAGCAGTCTGAGGGCGGGAGGAAACAACAATGAGCAGTTCTTC.